The entry that follows covers one T cell receptor beta chain sequence. Patients got ipilimumab 1 mg/kg beginning 14 to 28 days post-transplant. Patients got 3 mg/kg IV nivolumab weeks 1, 4, 7, 10, then biweekly through week 26. Germline CDR1 is KGHSH and CDR2 is LQKENI. CDR3 length: 13 amino acids. Trimming shortened V by 6 bases and J by 5 bases, and 14 bases separated the two germline ends. Method: immunoSEQ multiplex PCR; TCRdb's copy keeps in-frame clones and lacks some. Here the sample spans 17,000 or so clones, around 80% being singletons. The data were taken from a study of ipilimumab plus nivolumab after autologous stem cell transplantation. Background on the study: Typical patient got roughly five ipilimumab doses and seven to nine nivolumab doses (median). The DLBCL cohort had primary refractory and relapsed disease, with 18-month progression-free survival of about 86% and 29%.

The rearrangement joins TRBV18 to TRBJ2-7; possible D gene TRBD1, 6 bases. The receptor was isolated from a male donor with diffuse large B-cell lymphoma. The specimen was PBMCs, collected in a trial of ipilimumab plus nivolumab as post-transplant consolidation. CDR3 sequence reads: CASSLGQENEQYF. As DNA, the CDR3 is TGTGCCAGCTCCCTGGGACAAGAGAACGAGCAGTACTTC.